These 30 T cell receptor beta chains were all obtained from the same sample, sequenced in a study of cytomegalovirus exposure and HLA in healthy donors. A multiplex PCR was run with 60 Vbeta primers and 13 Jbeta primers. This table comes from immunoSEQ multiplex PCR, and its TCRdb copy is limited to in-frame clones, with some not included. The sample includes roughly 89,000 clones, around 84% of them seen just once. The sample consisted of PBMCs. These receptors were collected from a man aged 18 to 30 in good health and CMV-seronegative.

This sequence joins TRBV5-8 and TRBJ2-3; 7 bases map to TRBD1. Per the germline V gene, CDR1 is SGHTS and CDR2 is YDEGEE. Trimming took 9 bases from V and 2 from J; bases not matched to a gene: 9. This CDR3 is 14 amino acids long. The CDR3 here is CATARGSDTDTQYF. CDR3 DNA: TGTGCCACCGCCAGGGGGTCGGACACAGATACGCAGTATTTT.

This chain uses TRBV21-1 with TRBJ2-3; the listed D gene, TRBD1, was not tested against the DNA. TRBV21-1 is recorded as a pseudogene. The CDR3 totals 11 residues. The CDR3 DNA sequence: TGTGCCAGCAGCACCAGGGATACGCAGTATTTT. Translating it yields CASSTRDTQYF.

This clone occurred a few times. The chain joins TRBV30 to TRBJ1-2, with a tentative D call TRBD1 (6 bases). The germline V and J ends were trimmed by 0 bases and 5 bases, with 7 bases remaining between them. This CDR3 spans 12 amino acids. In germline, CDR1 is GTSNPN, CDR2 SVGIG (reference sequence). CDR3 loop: CAWSVGGYGYTF. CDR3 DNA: TGTGCCTGGAGTGTAGGGGGTTATGGCTACACCTTC.

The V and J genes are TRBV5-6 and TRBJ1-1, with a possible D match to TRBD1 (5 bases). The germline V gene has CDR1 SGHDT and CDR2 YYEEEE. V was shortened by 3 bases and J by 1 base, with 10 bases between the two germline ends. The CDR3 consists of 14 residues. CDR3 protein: CASSWGGTNTEAFF. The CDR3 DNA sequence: TGTGCCAGCAGCTGGGGGGGAACGAACACTGAAGCTTTCTTT.

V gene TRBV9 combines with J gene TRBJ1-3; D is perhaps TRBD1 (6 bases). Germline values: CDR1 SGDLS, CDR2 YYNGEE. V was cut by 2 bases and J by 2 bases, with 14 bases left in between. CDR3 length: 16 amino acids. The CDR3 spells CASSVPEGVTGNTIYF. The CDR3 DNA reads TGTGCCAGCAGCGTTCCCGAGGGGGTAACTGGAAACACCATATATTTT.

The DNA for the CDR3 is TGTGCCAGCAGCATGTACGGGACAGCGCCTAATCAGCCCCAGCATTTT. Protein: CASSMYGTAPNQPQHF. This rearrangement joins TRBV11-3 to TRBJ1-5; 7 positions match TRBD1. The germline CDR1 and CDR2 sequences are SGHNT and YENEEA. V shed 5 bases and J 4 bases; nucleotides not matched to a gene: 11. The CDR3 is 16 amino acids.

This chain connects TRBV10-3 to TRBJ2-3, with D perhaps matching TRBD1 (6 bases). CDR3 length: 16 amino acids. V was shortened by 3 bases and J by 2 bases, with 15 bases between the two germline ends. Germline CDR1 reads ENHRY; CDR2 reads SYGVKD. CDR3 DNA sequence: TGTGCCATCAGTGATGGTCCAGGGGCCCCCACAGATACGCAGTATTTT. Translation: CAISDGPGAPTDTQYF.

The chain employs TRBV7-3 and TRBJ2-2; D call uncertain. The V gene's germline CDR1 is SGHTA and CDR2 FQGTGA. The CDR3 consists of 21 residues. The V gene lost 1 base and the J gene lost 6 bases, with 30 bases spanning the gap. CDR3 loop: CASSLKARIRGVISIPGELFF. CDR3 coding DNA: TGTGCCAGCAGCTTAAAGGCGCGTATCCGAGGAGTAATCTCAATACCCGGGGAGCTGTTTTTT.

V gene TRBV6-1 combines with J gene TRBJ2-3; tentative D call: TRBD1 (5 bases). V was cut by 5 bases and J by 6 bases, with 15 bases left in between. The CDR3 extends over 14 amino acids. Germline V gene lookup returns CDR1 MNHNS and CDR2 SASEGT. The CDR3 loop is CASSIGQPPDTQYF. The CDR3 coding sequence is TGTGCCAGCAGTATCGGACAACCCCCCGATACGCAGTATTTT.

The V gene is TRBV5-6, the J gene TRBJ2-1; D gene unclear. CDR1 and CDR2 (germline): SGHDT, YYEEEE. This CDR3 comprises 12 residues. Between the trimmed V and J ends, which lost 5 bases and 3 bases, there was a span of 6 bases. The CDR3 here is CASSIYYNEQFF. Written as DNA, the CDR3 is TGTGCCAGCAGTATTTACTACAATGAGCAGTTCTTC.

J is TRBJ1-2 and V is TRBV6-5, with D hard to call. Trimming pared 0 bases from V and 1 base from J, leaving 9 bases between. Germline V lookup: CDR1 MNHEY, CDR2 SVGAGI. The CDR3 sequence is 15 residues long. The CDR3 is CASSYSRASNYGYTF. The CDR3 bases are TGTGCCAGCAGTTACTCGCGAGCAAGTAACTATGGCTACACCTTC.

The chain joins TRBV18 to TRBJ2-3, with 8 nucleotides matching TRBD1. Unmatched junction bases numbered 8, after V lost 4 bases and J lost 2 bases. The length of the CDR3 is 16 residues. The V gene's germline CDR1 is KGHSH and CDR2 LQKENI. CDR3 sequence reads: CASSLQTGEITDTQYF. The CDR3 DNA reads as TGTGCCAGCTCACTTCAGACAGGGGAGATCACAGATACGCAGTATTTT.

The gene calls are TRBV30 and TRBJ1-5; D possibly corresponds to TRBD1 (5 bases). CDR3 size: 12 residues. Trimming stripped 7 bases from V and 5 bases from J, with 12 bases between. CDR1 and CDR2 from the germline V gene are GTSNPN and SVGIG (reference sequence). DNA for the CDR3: TGTGCCTCCGGGAGGGGCCATCAGCCCCAGCATTTT. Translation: CASGRGHQPQHF.

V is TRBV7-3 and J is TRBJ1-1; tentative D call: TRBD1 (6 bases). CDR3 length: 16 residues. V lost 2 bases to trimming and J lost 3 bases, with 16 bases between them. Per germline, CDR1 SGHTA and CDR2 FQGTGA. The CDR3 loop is CASSLFGQGIDTEAFF. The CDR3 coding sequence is TGTGCCAGCAGCTTATTTGGGCAGGGGATAGACACTGAAGCTTTCTTT.

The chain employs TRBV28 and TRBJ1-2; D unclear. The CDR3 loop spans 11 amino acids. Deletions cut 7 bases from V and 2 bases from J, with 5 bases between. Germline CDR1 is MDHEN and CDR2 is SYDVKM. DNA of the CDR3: TGTGCCAGCAATTCGAACTATGGCTACACCTTC. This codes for CASNSNYGYTF.

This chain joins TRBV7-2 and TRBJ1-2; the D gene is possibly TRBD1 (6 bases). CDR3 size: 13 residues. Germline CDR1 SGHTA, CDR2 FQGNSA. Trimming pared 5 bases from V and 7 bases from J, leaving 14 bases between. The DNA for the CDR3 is TGTGCCAGCAGCCGAGCAGGGGTGGGTGGCTACACCTTC. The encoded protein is CASSRAGVGGYTF.

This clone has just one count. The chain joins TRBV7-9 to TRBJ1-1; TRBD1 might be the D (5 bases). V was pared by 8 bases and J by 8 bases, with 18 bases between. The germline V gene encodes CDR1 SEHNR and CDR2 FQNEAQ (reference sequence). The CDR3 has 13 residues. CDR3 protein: CASGDSPSREAFF. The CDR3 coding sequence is TGTGCCAGCGGAGACAGCCCCTCTCGGGAAGCTTTCTTT.

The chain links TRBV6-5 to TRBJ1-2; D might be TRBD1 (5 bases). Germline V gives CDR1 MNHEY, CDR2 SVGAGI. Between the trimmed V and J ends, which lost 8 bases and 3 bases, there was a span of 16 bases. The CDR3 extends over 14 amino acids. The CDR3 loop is CASLPTQGDYGYTF. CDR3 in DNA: TGTGCCAGCTTACCGACTCAGGGTGACTATGGCTACACCTTC.

The CDR3 loop is CASRGRNYGYTF. CDR3 DNA: TGTGCCAGTAGAGGGAGAAACTATGGCTACACCTTC. The genes are TRBV19 and TRBJ1-2; D is unresolved. The ends were cut back, 6 bases at V and 2 bases at J, with 7 bases in the middle. Germline V CDR1 and CDR2: LNHDA, SQIVND (reference sequence). The length of the CDR3 is 12 residues.

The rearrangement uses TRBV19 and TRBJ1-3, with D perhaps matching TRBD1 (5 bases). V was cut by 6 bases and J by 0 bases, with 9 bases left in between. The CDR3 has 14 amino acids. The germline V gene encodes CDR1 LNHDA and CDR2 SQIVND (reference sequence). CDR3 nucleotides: TGTGCCAGTAGGGGGCCATACTCTGGAAACACCATATATTTT. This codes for CASRGPYSGNTIYF.

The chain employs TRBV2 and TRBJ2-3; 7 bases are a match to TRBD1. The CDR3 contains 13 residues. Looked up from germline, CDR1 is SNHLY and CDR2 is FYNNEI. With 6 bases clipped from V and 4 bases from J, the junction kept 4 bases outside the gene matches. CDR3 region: CASSRTGADTQYF. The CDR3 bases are TGTGCCAGCAGCCGTACAGGGGCAGATACGCAGTATTTT.

The chain's CDR3 is CAISGGGSQGQPQHF. In nucleotides, the CDR3 is TGTGCCATTTCGGGGGGGGGCTCCCAGGGGCAGCCCCAGCATTTT. This sequence joins TRBV27 and TRBJ1-5; the D gene is possibly TRBD1 (6 bases). The V end was cut by 10 bases, the J end by 7 bases, with 23 bases between. The CDR3 spans 15 residues. Germline CDR1 and CDR2: MNHEY and SMNVEV (reference sequence).

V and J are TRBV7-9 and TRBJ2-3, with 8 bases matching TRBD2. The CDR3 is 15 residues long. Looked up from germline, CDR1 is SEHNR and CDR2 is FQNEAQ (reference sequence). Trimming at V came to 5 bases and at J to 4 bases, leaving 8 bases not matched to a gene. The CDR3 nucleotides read TGTGCCAGCAGCCCCACGGGGGGGGTGGCAGATACGCAGTATTTT. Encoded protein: CASSPTGGVADTQYF.

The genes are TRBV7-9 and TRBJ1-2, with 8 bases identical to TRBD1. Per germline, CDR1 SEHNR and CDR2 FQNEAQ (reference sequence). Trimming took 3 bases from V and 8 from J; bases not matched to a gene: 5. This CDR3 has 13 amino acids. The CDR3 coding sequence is TGTGCCAGCAGCTTGGACAGGGAGAGCGGCTACACCTTC. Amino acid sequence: CASSLDRESGYTF.

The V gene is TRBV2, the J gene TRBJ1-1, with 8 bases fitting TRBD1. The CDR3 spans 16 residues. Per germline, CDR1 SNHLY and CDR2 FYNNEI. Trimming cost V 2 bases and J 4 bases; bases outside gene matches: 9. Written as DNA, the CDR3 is TGTGCCAGCAGTGAAAGCCGGACAGGGTCAGGCACTGAAGCTTTCTTT. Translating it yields CASSESRTGSGTEAFF.

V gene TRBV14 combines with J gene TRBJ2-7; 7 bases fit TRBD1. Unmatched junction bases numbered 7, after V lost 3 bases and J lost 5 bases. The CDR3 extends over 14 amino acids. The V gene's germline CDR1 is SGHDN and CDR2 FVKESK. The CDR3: CASSHVRGPNEQYF. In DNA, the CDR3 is TGTGCCAGCAGCCACGTAAGGGGGCCGAACGAGCAGTACTTC.

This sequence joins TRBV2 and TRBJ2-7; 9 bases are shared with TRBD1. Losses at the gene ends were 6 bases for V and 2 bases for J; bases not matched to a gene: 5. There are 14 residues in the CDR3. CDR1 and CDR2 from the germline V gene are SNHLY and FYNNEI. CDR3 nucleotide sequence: TGTGCCAGCAGCGAACAGGGGGCACCCTACGAGCAGTACTTC. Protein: CASSEQGAPYEQYF.

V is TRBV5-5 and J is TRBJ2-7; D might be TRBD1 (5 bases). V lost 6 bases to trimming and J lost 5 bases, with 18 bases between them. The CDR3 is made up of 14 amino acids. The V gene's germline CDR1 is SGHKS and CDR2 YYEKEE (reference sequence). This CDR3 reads CASTRSSGSDEQYF. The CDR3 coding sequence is TGTGCCAGCACCCGATCCTCAGGGTCCGACGAGCAGTACTTC. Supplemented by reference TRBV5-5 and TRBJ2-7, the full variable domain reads DAGVTQSPTHLIKTRGQQVTLRCSPISGHKSVSWYQQVLGQGPQFIFQYYEKEERGRGNFPDRFSARQFPNYSSELNVNALLLGDSALYLCASTRSSGSDEQYFGPGTRLTVT.

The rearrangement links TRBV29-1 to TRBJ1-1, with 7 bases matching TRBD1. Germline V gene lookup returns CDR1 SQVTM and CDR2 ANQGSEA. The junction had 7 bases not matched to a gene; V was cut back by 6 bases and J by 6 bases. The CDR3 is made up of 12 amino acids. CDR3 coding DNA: TGCAGCGTCCGACAGGGTTCGGCTGAAGCTTTCTTT. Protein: CSVRQGSAEAFF.

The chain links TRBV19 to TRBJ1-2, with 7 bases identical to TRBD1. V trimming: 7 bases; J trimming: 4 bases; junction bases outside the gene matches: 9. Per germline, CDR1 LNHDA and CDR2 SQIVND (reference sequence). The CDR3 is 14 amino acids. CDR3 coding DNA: TGTGCCAGTACCCCAGGGGGGCGCGGCTATGGCTACACCTTC. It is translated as CASTPGGRGYGYTF.